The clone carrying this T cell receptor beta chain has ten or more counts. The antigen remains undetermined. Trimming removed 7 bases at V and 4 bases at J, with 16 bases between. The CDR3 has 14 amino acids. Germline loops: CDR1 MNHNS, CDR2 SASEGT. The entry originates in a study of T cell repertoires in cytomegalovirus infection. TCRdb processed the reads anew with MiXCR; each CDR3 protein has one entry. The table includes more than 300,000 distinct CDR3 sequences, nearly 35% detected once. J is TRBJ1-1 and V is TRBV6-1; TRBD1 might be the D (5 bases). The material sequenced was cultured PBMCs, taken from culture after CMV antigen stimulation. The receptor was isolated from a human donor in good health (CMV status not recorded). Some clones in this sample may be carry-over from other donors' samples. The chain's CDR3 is CASTLSGVGTEAFF. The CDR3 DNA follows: TGTGCCAGCACCCTTTCGGGGGTCGGCACTGAAGCTTTCTTT.